This TCR beta chain was observed in a study of shared clonotypes between healthy human individuals. General study points: Memory subsets generally showed lower estimated richness than naive subsets.

The naive CD8 fraction comprised CD45RO-negative cells positively selected for CCR7 and excluded terminally differentiated effector memory CD45RA+ cells. Data came from immunoSEQ multiplex PCR; TCRdb stores just in-frame clones and leaves some out. The sample yields some 2,100,000 clones, about 92% seen once. Germline values: CDR1 SGHRS, CDR2 YFSETQ. The J segment lost 2 bases and the V segment lost 4 bases, leaving 11 bases of the junction unmatched. The CDR3 consists of 16 residues. Comment on this clone: Its specificity is not known.

Sequences were obtained from naive CD8+ T cells from PBMCs. The sequence was obtained from a man younger than 30 in good health. Some clones in this sample may be carry-over from other donors' samples. The V and J genes are TRBV5-1 and TRBJ2-7; 8 bases align to TRBD2. The CDR3 is CASSTSWREAPYEQYF. The CDR3 DNA reads as TGCGCCAGCAGCACCTCTTGGCGGGAGGCCCCCTACGAGCAGTACTTC.